This section outlines one TCR beta chain sequence together with its context. Reverse transcription of 0.5 to 1 ug RNA was carried out with random hexamers. MiXCR, run by TCRdb on the immunoSEQ multiplex PCR reads, gives a single entry per CDR3 protein. In the table there are around 140,000 distinct CDR3 sequences, roughly 76% of which are singletons. From blood CD8+ and CD4+ T cells, TCR beta sequences were generated. The patients serving as multiple sclerosis controls were treatment-naive. They had stable or active relapsing-remitting disease and fulfilled revised McDonald criteria. The record originates from a study of CD8 T cells in Susac syndrome. The sequence derives from a human donor with multiple sclerosis. Sample: CD8+ T cells from PBMCs.

CDR3 sequence reads: CSAIGTFSTDTQYF. DNA of the CDR3: TGCAGTGCTATAGGGACGTTTAGCACAGATACGCAGTATTTT. The gene calls are TRBV20-1 and TRBJ2-3; either TRBD1 or TRBD2 may fit D (5 bases each). CDR3 length equals 14 residues. V lost 4 bases and J lost 0, with 11 bases in between. Germline V gene lookup returns CDR1 DFQATT and CDR2 SNEGSKA (reference sequence).